These 12 T cell receptor beta chains were sequenced from one sample in a study of blood T cell repertoires in COVID-19. Measured with immunoSEQ multiplex PCR; TCRdb has only the in-frame clones, and not every one. Among 35,000 to 40,000 clones listed, about 85% were seen once. Input material: peripheral blood. These receptors were collected from a man in his fifties or sixties with active COVID-19.

The J gene is TRBJ2-1, the V gene TRBV5-4; 15 bases agree with TRBD2. The CDR3 is made up of 16 amino acids. V lost 3 bases, J lost 4 bases, and 2 bases stayed unmatched. Germline CDR1 is SGHNT and CDR2 is YYREEE (reference sequence). CDR3 in DNA: TGTGCCAGCAGCTCCGGACTAGCGGGGGGGTACAATGAGCAGTTCTTC. This sequence encodes CASSSGLAGGYNEQFF. Complete variable domain (other parts from reference TRBV5-4 and TRBJ2-1): ETGVTQSPTHLIKTRGQQVTLRCSSQSGHNTVSWYQQALGQGPQFIFQYYREEENGRGNFPPRFSGLQFPNYSSELNVNALELDDSALYLCASSSGLAGGYNEQFFGPGTRLTVL.

V usage is TRBV18 and J usage is TRBJ1-1, with 9 bases aligning to TRBD1. The trim removed 5 bases at V and 8 bases at J, leaving 12 bases unmatched. Germline CDR1 reads KGHSH; CDR2 reads LQKENI. The CDR3 extends over 15 amino acids. Here the CDR3 reads CASSTTPNGQGEAFF. CDR3 DNA sequence: TGTGCCAGCTCAACTACCCCGAACGGACAGGGGGAAGCTTTCTTT.

The chain combines TRBV9 with TRBJ1-5, with 9 bases that match TRBD1. The J segment lost 6 bases and the V segment lost 4 bases, leaving 8 bases of the junction unmatched. This CDR3 contains 15 residues. The germline CDR1 and CDR2 sequences are SGDLS and YYNGEE. As DNA, the CDR3 is TGTGCCAGCAGCCCAAGTGGGACAGGGTTTCAGCCCCAGCATTTT. Protein sequence: CASSPSGTGFQPQHF.

This chain uses TRBV9 with TRBJ2-2; 7 nucleotides align to TRBD2. The CDR3 length is 14 residues. The V gene's germline CDR1 is SGDLS and CDR2 YYNGEE. V was pared by 5 bases and J by 1 base, with 2 bases of the junction left unmatched. In nucleotides, the CDR3 is TGTGCCAGCAGGACGGGGGGGAACACCGGGGAGCTGTTTTTT. It is translated as CASRTGGNTGELFF.

V and J are TRBV7-8 and TRBJ2-7, with a weak D call TRBD1 (6 bases). V lost 6 bases and J 3 bases, leaving 12 bases between the germline ends. From germline, CDR1 is SGHVS and CDR2 FQNEAQ. This CDR3 is 13 amino acids long. Here the CDR3 DNA reads TGTGCCAGCAGACCGGGACATCTCTACGAGCAGTACTTC. Its translation is CASRPGHLYEQYF.

Turning to this clone: A clone one base away is much larger, so this may be a read error. The DNA for the CDR3 is TGTGCCAGCAGCGTAGAAGTGGAGGGGGGCTACACCTTC. Translating gives CASSVEVEGGYTF. The chain combines TRBV9 with TRBJ1-2; possibly TRBD1 for D (5 bases). The V gene lost 0 bases and the J gene lost 8 bases, with 11 bases spanning the gap. CDR1 SGDLS and CDR2 YYNGEE come from the germline V gene. The CDR3 covers 13 residues.

The chain is built from TRBV29-1 and TRBJ2-7, with a weak D call TRBD1 (6 bases). Germline V lookup: CDR1 SQVTM, CDR2 ANQGSEA. CDR3 length: 11 amino acids. The V gene lost 7 bases and the J gene lost 3 bases, with 10 bases spanning the gap. CDR3 protein: CSATGYYEQYF. The DNA for the CDR3 is TGCAGCGCCACAGGGTACTACGAGCAGTACTTC.

About this clone: At the DNA level, this CDR3 is encoded by other sequences in the same sample as well. CDR3 in DNA: TGCGCCAGCAGCTTGGAGGGGCTTAGCAATCAGCCCCAGCATTTT. Translating gives CASSLEGLSNQPQHF. The V and J genes are TRBV5-1 and TRBJ1-5, with D tentatively TRBD1 (5 bases). Germline CDR1 and CDR2: SGHRS and YFSETQ. The V and J ends lost 0 bases and 0 bases respectively, with 7 bases between them. This CDR3 spans 15 amino acids.

The chain uses TRBV19 and TRBJ2-7; tentative D call: TRBD1 (7 bases). V was shortened by 6 bases and J by 0 bases, with 15 bases between the two germline ends. Per germline, CDR1 LNHDA and CDR2 SQIVND (reference sequence). The CDR3 covers 15 residues. The CDR3 sequence is CASRNPGGSSYEQYF. The CDR3 region has the DNA TGTGCCAGTAGAAATCCAGGGGGGAGCTCCTACGAGCAGTACTTC.

The genes are TRBV4-3 and TRBJ2-7; 9 bases match TRBD2. There are 16 residues in the CDR3. With V trimmed by 1 base and J by 2 bases, 6 bases remained unmatched. Per germline, CDR1 LGHNA and CDR2 YSLEER. The CDR3 sequence: CASSQGWAGGPYEQYF. The CDR3 coding sequence is TGCGCCAGCAGCCAAGGCTGGGCGGGGGGGCCCTACGAGCAGTACTTC.

The chain combines TRBV6-5 with TRBJ2-5; 9 bases agree with TRBD1. With 5 bases clipped from V and 3 bases from J, the junction kept 1 base outside the gene matches. CDR3 length: 13 amino acids. Germline values: CDR1 MNHEY, CDR2 SVGAGI. CDR3 sequence: CASSRDREETQYF. The CDR3 nucleotides are TGTGCCAGCAGTCGGGACAGGGAAGAGACCCAGTACTTC.

This rearrangement joins TRBV2 to TRBJ1-6, with D tentatively TRBD1 (6 bases). Trimming removed 3 bases from V and 7 bases from J, with 16 bases in between. Per the germline V gene, CDR1 is SNHLY and CDR2 is FYNNEI. The CDR3 runs to 16 residues. CDR3 region: CASSDLGGLANSPLHF. The CDR3 DNA reads as TGTGCCAGCAGTGATTTGGGGGGGCTTGCCAATTCACCCCTCCACTTT.